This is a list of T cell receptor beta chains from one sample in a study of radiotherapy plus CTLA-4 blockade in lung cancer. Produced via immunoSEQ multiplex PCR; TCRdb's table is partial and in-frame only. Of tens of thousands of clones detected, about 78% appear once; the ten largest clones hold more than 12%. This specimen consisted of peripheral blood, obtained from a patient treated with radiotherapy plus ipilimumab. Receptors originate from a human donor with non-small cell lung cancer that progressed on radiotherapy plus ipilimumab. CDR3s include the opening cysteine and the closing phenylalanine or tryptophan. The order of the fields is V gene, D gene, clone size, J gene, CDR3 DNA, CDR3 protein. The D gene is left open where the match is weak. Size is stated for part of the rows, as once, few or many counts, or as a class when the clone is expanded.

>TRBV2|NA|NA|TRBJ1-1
TGTGCCAGCAGGCCAGACAGCGAAGCTTTCTTT
CASRPDSEAFF
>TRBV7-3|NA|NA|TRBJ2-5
TGTGCCAGCAGCTTAGGATTGGGTTCGGAGACCCAGTACTTC
CASSLGLGSETQYF
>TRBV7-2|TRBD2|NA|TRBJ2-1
TGTGCCAGCAGCTTATGGACTAGCGGGAGCTACAATGAGCAGTTCTTC
CASSLWTSGSYNEQFF
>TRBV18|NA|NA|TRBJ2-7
TGTGCCAGCTCACCTAGCACACGATCCTACGAGCAGTACTTC
CASSPSTRSYEQYF
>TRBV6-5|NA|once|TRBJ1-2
TGTGCCAGCAGTGAGGGTCCAATCTATGGCTACACCTTC
CASSEGPIYGYTF
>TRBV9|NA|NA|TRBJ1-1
TGTGCCAGCAGCGTAGCCCCAGGGAACACTGAAGCTTTCTTT
CASSVAPGNTEAFF
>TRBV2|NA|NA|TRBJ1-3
TGTGCCAGCAGTGGCGTCCGTATCTCTGGAAACACCATATATTTT
CASSGVRISGNTIYF
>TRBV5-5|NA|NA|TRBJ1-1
TGTGCCAGCAGCTTCGGTAGTTCCACTGAAGCTTTCTTT
CASSFGSSTEAFF
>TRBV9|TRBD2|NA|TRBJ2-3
TGTGCCAGCAGCCCCCGCGGGGGGTTTGATACGCAGTATTTT
CASSPRGGFDTQYF
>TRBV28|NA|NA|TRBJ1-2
TGTGCCAGCAGTTTCGGGAAGGTGGGCTATGGCTACACCTTC
CASSFGKVGYGYTF
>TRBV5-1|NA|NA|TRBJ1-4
TGCGCCAGCAGCTTACAGGGTAAAGGAAGTGAAAAACTGTTTTTT
CASSLQGKGSEKLFF
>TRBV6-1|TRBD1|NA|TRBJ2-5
TGTGCCAGCAGTCCCGGGACAGGGGTCGGAGAGACCCAGTACTTC
CASSPGTGVGETQYF
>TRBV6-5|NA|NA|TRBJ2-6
TGTGCCAGCAGTTACGGGGGCTCTGGGGCCAACGTCCTGACTTTC
CASSYGGSGANVLTF
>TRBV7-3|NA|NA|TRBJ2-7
TGTGCCAGCAGCCCCTCTTTAGGGGCCGCTGAGCAGTACTTC
CASSPSLGAAEQYF
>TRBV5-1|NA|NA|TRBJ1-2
TGCGCCAGCAGCTTGGACCCTAACTATGGCTACACCTTC
CASSLDPNYGYTF
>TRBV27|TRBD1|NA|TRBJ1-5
TGTGCCAGCAGTCCCGGGACAGGGGCCAATCAGCCCCAGCATTTT
CASSPGTGANQPQHF
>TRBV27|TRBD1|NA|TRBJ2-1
TGTGCCAGCAAACCAACACCGGGACAGGGGACGGGCAATGAGCAGTTCTTC
CASKPTPGQGTGNEQFF
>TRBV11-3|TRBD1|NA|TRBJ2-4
TGTGCCAGCAGCCCACAGGGACAGGGGGACATTCAGTACTTC
CASSPQGQGDIQYF
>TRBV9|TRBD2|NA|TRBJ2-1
TGTGCCAGCAGCGTAGCGGGACTAGCGGGGGGGTACTACAATGAGCAGTTCTTC
CASSVAGLAGGYYNEQFF
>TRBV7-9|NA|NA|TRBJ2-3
TGTGCCAGCAACCAGGGTGGCCAGGGCGCAGATACGCAGTATTTT
CASNQGGQGADTQYF
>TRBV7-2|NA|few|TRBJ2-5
TGTGCCAGCAGCCCGCGGCGGGTTCAAGAGACCCAGTACTTC
CASSPRRVQETQYF
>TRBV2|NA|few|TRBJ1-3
TGTGCCAGCGCACCCTTAGGTGGAAACACCATATATTTT
CASAPLGGNTIYF
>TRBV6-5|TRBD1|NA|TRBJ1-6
TGTGCCAGCAGAAAACCGGGACAGGGGCACCCCCTCCACTTT
CASRKPGQGHPLHF